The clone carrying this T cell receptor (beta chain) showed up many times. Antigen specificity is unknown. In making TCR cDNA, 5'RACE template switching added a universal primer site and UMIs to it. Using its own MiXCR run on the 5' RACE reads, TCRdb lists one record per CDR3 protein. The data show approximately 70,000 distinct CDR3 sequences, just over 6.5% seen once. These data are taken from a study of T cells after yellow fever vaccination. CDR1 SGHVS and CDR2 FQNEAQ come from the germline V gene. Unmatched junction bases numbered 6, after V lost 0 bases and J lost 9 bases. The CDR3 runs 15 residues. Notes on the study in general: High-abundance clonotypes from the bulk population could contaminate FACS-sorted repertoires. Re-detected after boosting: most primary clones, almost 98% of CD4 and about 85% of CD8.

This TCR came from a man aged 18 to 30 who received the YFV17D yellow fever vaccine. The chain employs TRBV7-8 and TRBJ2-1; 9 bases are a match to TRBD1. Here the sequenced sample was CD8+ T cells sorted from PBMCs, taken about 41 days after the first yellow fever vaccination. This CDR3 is CASSLAIDRGGEQFF. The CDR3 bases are TGTGCCAGCAGCTTAGCGATTGACAGGGGGGGTGAGCAGTTCTTC. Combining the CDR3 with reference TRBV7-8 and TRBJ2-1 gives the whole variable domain GAGVSQSPRYKVAKRGQDVALRCDPISGHVSLFWYQQALGQGPEFLTYFQNEAQLDKSGLPSDRFFAERPEGSVSTLKIQRTQQEDSAVYLCASSLAIDRGGEQFFGPGTRLTVL.